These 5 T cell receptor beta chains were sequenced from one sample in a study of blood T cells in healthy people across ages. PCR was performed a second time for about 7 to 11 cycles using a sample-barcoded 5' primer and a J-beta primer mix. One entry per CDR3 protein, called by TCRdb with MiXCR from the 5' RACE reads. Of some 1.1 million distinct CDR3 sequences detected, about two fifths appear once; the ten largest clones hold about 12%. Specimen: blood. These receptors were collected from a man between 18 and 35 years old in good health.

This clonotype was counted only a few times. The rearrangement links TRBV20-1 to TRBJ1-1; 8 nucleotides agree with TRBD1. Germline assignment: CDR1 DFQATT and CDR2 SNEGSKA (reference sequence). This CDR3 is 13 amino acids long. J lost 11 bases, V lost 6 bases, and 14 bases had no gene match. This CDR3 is CSANTGQAVLAFF. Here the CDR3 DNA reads TGCAGTGCAAATACGGGACAGGCTGTCTTGGCTTTCTTT.

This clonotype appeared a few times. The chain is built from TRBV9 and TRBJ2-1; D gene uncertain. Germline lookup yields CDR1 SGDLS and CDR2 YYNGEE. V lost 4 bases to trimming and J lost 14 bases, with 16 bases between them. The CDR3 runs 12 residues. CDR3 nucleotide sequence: TGTGCCAGCAGCCCCAGCCAGGATCCCGAGTTCTTC. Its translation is CASSPSQDPEFF.

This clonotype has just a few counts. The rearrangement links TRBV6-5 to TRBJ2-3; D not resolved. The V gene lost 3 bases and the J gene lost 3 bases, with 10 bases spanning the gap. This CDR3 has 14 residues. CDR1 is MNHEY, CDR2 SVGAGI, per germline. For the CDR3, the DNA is TGTGCCAGCAGTTATCGGGCTATGACAGATACGCAGTATTTT. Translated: CASSYRAMTDTQYF.

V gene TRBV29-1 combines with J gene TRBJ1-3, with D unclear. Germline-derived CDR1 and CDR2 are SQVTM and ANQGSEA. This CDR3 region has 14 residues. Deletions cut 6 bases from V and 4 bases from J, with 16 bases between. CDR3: CSVLPGFGGNTIYF. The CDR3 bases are TGCAGCGTCCTTCCCGGTTTTGGCGGAAACACCATATATTTT. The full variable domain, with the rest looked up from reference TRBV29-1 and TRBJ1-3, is SAVISQKPSRDICQRGTSLTIQCQVDSQVTMMFWYRQQPGQSLTLIATANQGSEATYESGFVIDKFPISRPNLTFSTLTVSNMSPEDSSIYLCSVLPGFGGNTIYFGEGSWLTVV.

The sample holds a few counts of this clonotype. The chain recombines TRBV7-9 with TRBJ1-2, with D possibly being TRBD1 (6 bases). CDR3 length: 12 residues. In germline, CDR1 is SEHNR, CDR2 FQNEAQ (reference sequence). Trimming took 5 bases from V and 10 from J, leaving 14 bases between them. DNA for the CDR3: TGTGCCAGCAGCCCAAGCGGGGGCCTCTACACCTTC. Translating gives CASSPSGGLYTF.